Sequencing of this TCR beta chain was carried out in a study of identifying expanded T cells in peripheral blood. Study observations and caveats: Differentially abundant clones: around 1.2 between replicates, around 17 at around 15 days, 19 to 20 at four. Across healthy donors, higher total template counts meant significantly greater approximately two-week count variance.

TCRdb's table, derived via immunoSEQ multiplex PCR, lists solely in-frame clones and lacks some. The sample yields around 56,000 clones, approximately 83% seen once. Germline CDR1 LGHNT, CDR2 FRNRAP. The CDR3 loop spans 20 amino acids. The ends were cut back, 0 bases at V and 1 base at J, with 24 bases in the middle. With regard to this clone: The antigen remains undetermined.

Collection occurred without any documented infections or immune events in donors. The source material was blood. The TCR originated in a person between 18 and 69 years old in good health. The chain recombines TRBV12-5 with TRBJ1-1, with D hard to call. The CDR3 sequence: CASGLVRGPGNYGGNTEAFF. For the CDR3, the DNA is TGTGCTAGTGGTTTGGTACGAGGCCCGGGGAACTATGGAGGGAACACTGAAGCTTTCTTT.